A selection of T cell receptor beta chains follows, all from one sample in a study of blood T cell repertoires in COVID-19. Repertoires were generated with immunoSEQ multiplex PCR, while TCRdb's copy carries only in-frame clones and drops some. The sample comprises roughly 190,000 clones, about nine tenths of which are singletons, and about 10% rests with the top ten. The sequenced sample consisted of peripheral blood. These receptors were obtained from a woman aged 55-70 years with COVID-19, enrolled during active disease. The CDR3 runs from the conserved cysteine through the conserved F or W. The D gene is left open where the match is weak. A clone size is listed for some rows: how often the clone was seen (once, few, many), or a class if it is expanded.

clone_size j_call d_call v_call cdr3_nt cdr3_aa
. TRBJ2-5 TRBD2 TRBV18 TGTGCCAGCTCACTAAGGACGGGAGGTCAAGAGACCCAGTACTTC CASSLRTGGQETQYF
. TRBJ1-5 . TRBV9 TGTGCCAGCAGCGCCGGAGAAGGGGGCAATCAGCCCCAGCATTTT CASSAGEGGNQPQHF
. TRBJ1-3 . TRBV5-1 TGCGCCAGCAGCGCGACAGGCGCCACCATATATTTT CASSATGATIYF
. TRBJ2-7 TRBD1 TRBV9 TGTGCCAGCAGCAACCGACAGGGGGACCACGAGCAGTACTTC CASSNRQGDHEQYF
once TRBJ2-7 TRBD2 TRBV2 TGTGCCAGCTTTGGGCGGGAGGGATCCTACGAGCAGTACTTC CASFGREGSYEQYF
. TRBJ2-1 . TRBV5-4 TGTGCCAGCCGAGCGGAGGCCCTATTCAATGAGCAGTTCTTC CASRAEALFNEQFF
. TRBJ1-2 . TRBV19 TGTGCCAGTAGTATAGGGGGCCAAGGCTATGGCTACACCTTC CASSIGGQGYGYTF
. TRBJ2-2 . TRBV9 TGTGCCAGCAGCGTGCTGGACAGCACCGGGGAGCTGTTTTTT CASSVLDSTGELFF
. TRBJ2-3 . TRBV9 TGTGCCAGCAGCGTAGGGCAGATCACAGATACGCAGTATTTT CASSVGQITDTQYF
. TRBJ1-1 . TRBV11-3 TGTGCCAGCAGCTTTGGGGCCTTCAGAGGTGAAGCTTTCTTT CASSFGAFRGEAFF
. TRBJ1-2 . TRBV28 TGTGCCAGCAGTTTGGCGGCCGGGAACTATGGCTACACCTTC CASSLAAGNYGYTF
. TRBJ1-5 . TRBV5-5 TGTGCCAGCAGCTTTCAGGGAGGGAACAATCAGCCCCAGCATTTT CASSFQGGNNQPQHF
. TRBJ2-2 TRBD1 TRBV7-8 TGTGCCAGCAGATTCGACAGGGGAGGAACCGGGGAGCTGTTTTTT CASRFDRGGTGELFF
. TRBJ2-1 TRBD1 TRBV5-4 TGTGCCAGCAGCCTGACAGGGGCCAATGAGCAGTTCTTC CASSLTGANEQFF
. TRBJ2-5 TRBD2 TRBV10-3 TGTGCCATCAGACCCACTAGCGTCCAAGAGACCCAGTACTTC CAIRPTSVQETQYF
. TRBJ1-3 . TRBV19 TGTGCCAGTAGTATATATCGTGGAAACACCATATATTTT CASSIYRGNTIYF
. TRBJ2-7 . TRBV27 TGTGCCAGCAGTTCGGGACACTACTACGAGCAGTACTTC CASSSGHYYEQYF
. TRBJ2-2 . TRBV18 TGTGCCAGCTCACGACTCAGGGTCGTGGAAAACACCGGGGAGCTGTTTTTT CASSRLRVVENTGELFF
. TRBJ2-7 TRBD2 TRBV19 TGTGCCAGTAGTATCGGCCTAGCGGGTAACGACGAGCAGTACTTC CASSIGLAGNDEQYF
once TRBJ1-5 . TRBV7-2 TGTGCCAGCAGCTTTCAACGGGGGATTCAGCCCCAGCATTTT CASSFQRGIQPQHF